The rows below give T cell receptor beta chains drawn from one sample of a study of OX40 agonist ivuxolimab in advanced cancers. The assay was immunoSEQ multiplex PCR, and TCRdb's table has in-frame clones only and misses some. The table shows around 16,000 clones, with about 75% occurring only once. The sample in question was CD4+ or CD8+ T cells sorted from blood, obtained in a trial of the OX40 agonist ivuxolimab. These receptors all come from an adult with an advanced solid tumor such as melanoma, head and neck, liver or kidney cancer. CDR3s include the opening cysteine and the closing phenylalanine or tryptophan. The D gene is left open where the match is weak. Expanded clones get a size class; other rows say once, few or many, or leave the size out.

v_gene	abundance	j_gene	d_gene	CDR3aa	CDR3nt
TRBV15	NA	TRBJ2-1	TRBD1	CATSRGQVDNEQFF	TGTGCCACCAGCAGGGGACAGGTGGACAATGAACAGTTCTTC
TRBV6-5	NA	TRBJ2-3	NA	CASSYSGETDTQYF	TGTGCCAGCAGTTACTCTGGGGAAACAGATACGCAGTATTTT
TRBV7-6	NA	TRBJ2-3	NA	CASSLRGGLADTQYF	TGTGCCAGCAGCTTAAGGGGGGGCTTGGCAGATACGCAGTATTTT
TRBV7-9	medium-sized	TRBJ1-4	TRBD1	CASSLAGGLDEKLFF	TGTGCCAGCAGCTTGGCAGGGGGCCTGGATGAAAAACTGTTTTTT
TRBV5-6	NA	TRBJ1-2	TRBD1	CASSLGAGTGPYGYTF	TGTGCCAGCAGCTTGGGCGCCGGGACAGGTCCCTATGGCTACACCTTC
TRBV15	NA	TRBJ1-2	NA	CATSSEDSLGPNYGYTF	TGTGCCACCAGCAGTGAGGACAGCCTTGGCCCTAACTATGGCTACACCTTC
TRBV6-4	medium-sized	TRBJ1-2	NA	CASSDSNAGIYGYTF	TGTGCCAGCAGTGACTCGAATGCAGGCATCTATGGCTACACCTTC
TRBV7-3	NA	TRBJ2-1	TRBD1	CASSPGTGWYGNEQFF	TGTGCCAGCAGCCCGGGGACAGGTTGGTACGGCAATGAGCAGTTCTTC
TRBV20-1	NA	TRBJ2-5	NA	CSASLEETQYF	TGCAGTGCTAGCCTGGAGGAGACCCAGTACTTC
TRBV7-2	NA	TRBJ2-6	NA	CASSSPGVRANVLTF	TGTGCCAGCAGCTCCCCCGGGGTAAGGGCCAACGTCCTGACTTTC
TRBV7-2	NA	TRBJ2-7	TRBD1	CASSPTGSSYEQYF	TGTGCCAGCAGCCCGACAGGGAGTTCCTACGAGCAGTACTTC
TRBV6-1	NA	TRBJ1-2	NA	CASSEGRDRAGYTF	TGTGCCAGCAGTGAGGGACGCGACCGGGCTGGCTACACCTTC
TRBV27	NA	TRBJ2-7	NA	CASSSPTAIEQYF	TGTGCCAGCAGTTCCCCGACCGCTATCGAGCAGTACTTC
TRBV7-3	few	TRBJ2-5	NA	CASSLGGDRSQETQYF	TGTGCCAGCAGCTTAGGAGGTGACCGTTCCCAAGAGACCCAGTACTTC
TRBV9	NA	TRBJ1-1	NA	CASSVPPSTEAFF	TGTGCCAGCAGCGTACCCCCTAGTACTGAAGCTTTCTTT
TRBV4-3	NA	TRBJ2-7	TRBD2	CASSQGPSGDTYEQYF	TGCGCCAGCAGCCAAGGTCCTAGCGGGGATACCTACGAGCAGTACTTC
TRBV11-3	NA	TRBJ2-1	NA	CASSAGEGSYNEQFF	TGTGCCAGCAGTGCAGGGGAGGGGTCCTACAATGAGCAGTTCTTC
TRBV27	NA	TRBJ1-1	NA	CASSVTGPLWNTEAFF	TGTGCCAGCAGTGTGACAGGTCCTCTCTGGAACACTGAAGCTTTCTTT
TRBV4-3	NA	TRBJ2-1	NA	CASRLTYTGFYNEQFF	TGCGCCAGCAGGCTCACTTACACAGGGTTTTACAATGAGCAGTTCTTC
TRBV4-1	NA	TRBJ2-5	NA	CASSQTAFQETQYF	TGCGCCAGCAGCCAAACAGCGTTCCAAGAGACCCAGTACTTC
TRBV6-6	NA	TRBJ1-3	NA	CASSSPGISGNTIYF	TGTGCCAGCAGTTCCCCGGGGATTTCTGGAAACACCATATATTTT
TRBV11-2	NA	TRBJ2-7	NA	CASSFGPRVSYEQYF	TGTGCCAGCAGCTTCGGACCCAGGGTGTCCTACGAGCAGTACTTC
TRBV5-1	NA	TRBJ1-1	NA	CASSLSGVRTEAFF	TGCGCCAGCAGCTTGTCAGGGGTTCGGACTGAAGCTTTCTTT
TRBV27	medium-sized	TRBJ1-2	NA	CASSYVRGGTNYGYTF	TGTGCCAGCAGTTACGTGAGAGGGGGGACAAACTATGGCTACACCTTC
TRBV4-3	few	TRBJ2-1	NA	CASSQERTTMGRFGEQFF	TGCGCCAGCAGCCAAGAAAGGACTACCATGGGTCGTTTTGGTGAGCAGTTCTTC
TRBV5-6	NA	TRBJ2-7	NA	CASSLDLGWDEQYF	TGTGCCAGCAGCTTGGATTTGGGCTGGGACGAGCAGTACTTC
TRBV6-5	NA	TRBJ2-7	TRBD1	CASSYSDRGYEQYF	TGTGCCAGCAGTTACTCGGACAGGGGATACGAGCAGTACTTC
TRBV6-1	few	TRBJ2-3	TRBD2	CASRSGLAGTDTQYF	TGTGCCAGCAGGTCCGGACTAGCGGGCACAGATACGCAGTATTTT
TRBV5-6	NA	TRBJ2-7	NA	CASSLGRYEQYF	TGTGCCAGCAGCTTGGGCAGGTACGAGCAGTACTTC
TRBV27	once	TRBJ1-5	TRBD1	CASSIRDSGQPQHF	TGTGCCAGCAGCATCCGGGACAGTGGGCAGCCCCAGCATTTT
TRBV7-9	few	TRBJ2-1	NA	CASSPWDSHNEQFF	TGTGCCAGCAGCCCTTGGGATTCTCACAATGAGCAGTTCTTC
TRBV7-9	few	TRBJ2-1	NA	CASSWAGYNEQFF	TGTGCCAGCAGCTGGGCGGGATACAATGAGCAGTTCTTC
TRBV7-8	few	TRBJ2-3	NA	CASRAWVGPHTDTQYF	TGTGCCAGCAGGGCTTGGGTGGGGCCCCACACAGATACGCAGTATTTT
TRBV4-1	NA	TRBJ2-6	NA	CASSQADSGANVLTF	TGCGCCAGCAGCCAAGCCGACTCTGGGGCCAACGTCCTGACTTTC
TRBV2	once	TRBJ2-3	NA	CAVEGLTQYF	TGTGCCGTGGAGGGGCTTACGCAGTATTTT
TRBV2	NA	TRBJ1-6	NA	CASPGTGDSPLHF	TGTGCCAGCCCCGGGACCGGAGATTCACCCCTCCACTTT
TRBV4-1	NA	TRBJ2-7	NA	CASSQEEGPGEQYF	TGCGCCAGCAGCCAAGAGGAGGGACCAGGAGAGCAGTACTTC
TRBV6-1	NA	TRBJ2-7	NA	CASSGQDTSYEQYF	TGTGCCAGCAGTGGACAGGACACCTCCTACGAGCAGTACTTC
TRBV2	NA	TRBJ2-1	NA	CASSEGDPGSSSYNEQFF	TGTGCCAGCAGTGAGGGGGATCCGGGATCCAGCTCCTACAATGAGCAGTTCTTC
TRBV6-6	NA	TRBJ2-5	NA	CASSYYLETQYF	TGTGCCAGCAGTTACTATCTAGAGACCCAGTACTTC
TRBV7-9	NA	TRBJ2-1	TRBD1	CASRRRDSIYNEQFF	TGTGCCAGCCGCCGCCGGGACAGTATCTACAATGAGCAGTTCTTC
TRBV10-2	NA	TRBJ1-2	NA	CASSEELWDGYTF	TGCGCCAGCAGTGAGGAGCTTTGGGATGGCTACACCTTC